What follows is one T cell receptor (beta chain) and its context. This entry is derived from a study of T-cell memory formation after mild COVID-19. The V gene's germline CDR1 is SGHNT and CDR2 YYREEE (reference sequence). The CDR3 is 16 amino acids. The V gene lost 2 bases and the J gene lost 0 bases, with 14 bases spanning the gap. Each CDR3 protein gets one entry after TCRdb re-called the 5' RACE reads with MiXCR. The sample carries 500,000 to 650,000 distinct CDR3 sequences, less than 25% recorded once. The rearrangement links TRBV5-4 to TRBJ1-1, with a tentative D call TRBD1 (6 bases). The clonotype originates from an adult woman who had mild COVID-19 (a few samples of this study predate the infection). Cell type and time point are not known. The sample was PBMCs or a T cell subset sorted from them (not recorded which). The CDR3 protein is CASSFRTGRVNTEAFF. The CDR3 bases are TGTGCCAGCAGCTTTCGTACAGGGCGGGTGAACACTGAAGCTTTCTTT.